This TCR beta chain comes out of a study of blood T cell repertoires in COVID-19. TCRdb's table, derived via immunoSEQ multiplex PCR, lists solely in-frame clones and lacks some. The sample includes 270,000 or so clones, 85% to 90% of them seen just once. The germline gives CDR1 MNHEY, CDR2 SMNVEV (reference sequence). V lost 2 bases and J lost 1; bases outside the gene matches: 5. This CDR3 spans 15 amino acids. J is TRBJ2-7 and V is TRBV27, with TRBD1 matching 7 bases. The receptor was isolated from a woman in her twenties or thirties with acute COVID-19. Sequenced input: PBMCs or T cells enriched from blood (not recorded which). The CDR3 coding sequence is TGTGCCAGCAGTTTACGGGGACAGTGGTCCTACGAGCAGTACTTC. Translated: CASSLRGQWSYEQYF.